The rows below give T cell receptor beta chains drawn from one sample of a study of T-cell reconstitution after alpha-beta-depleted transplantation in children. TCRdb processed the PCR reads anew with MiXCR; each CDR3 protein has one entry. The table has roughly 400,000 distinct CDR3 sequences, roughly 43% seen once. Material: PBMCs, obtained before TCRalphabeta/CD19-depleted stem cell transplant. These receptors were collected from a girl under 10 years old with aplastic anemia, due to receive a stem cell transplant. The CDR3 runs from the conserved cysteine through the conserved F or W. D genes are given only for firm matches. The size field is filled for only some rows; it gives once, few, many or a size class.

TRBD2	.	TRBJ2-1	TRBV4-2	CASSLAGHNEQFF	TGTGCCAGCAGCCTAGCGGGTCACAATGAGCAGTTCTTC
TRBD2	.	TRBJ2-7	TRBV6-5	CASSYGSGRENDEQYF	TGTGCCAGCAGTTACGGGAGTGGGCGGGAGAACGACGAGCAGTACTTC
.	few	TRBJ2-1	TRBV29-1	CSAVPGLGAQNEQFF	TGCAGCGCTGTACCGGGACTCGGAGCGCAAAATGAGCAGTTCTTC
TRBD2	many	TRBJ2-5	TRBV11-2	CASSFGGRAGETQYF	TGTGCCAGCAGCTTCGGCGGGAGGGCCGGAGAGACCCAGTACTTC
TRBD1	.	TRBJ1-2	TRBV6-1	CASSLGQALLGGYTF	TGTGCCAGCAGCCTCGGACAGGCCCTATTGGGTGGCTACACCTTC
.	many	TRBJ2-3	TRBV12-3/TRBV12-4	CASSPLQTGYPTDTQYF	TGTGCCAGCAGTCCACTTCAGACAGGATATCCCACAGATACGCAGTATTTT
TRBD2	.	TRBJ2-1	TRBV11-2	CASSDNPGLAGGPVYNEQFF	TGTGCCAGCAGCGATAACCCAGGACTAGCGGGAGGGCCTGTCTACAATGAGCAGTTCTTC
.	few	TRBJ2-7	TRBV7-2	CASSFDPGPPYEQYF	TGTGCCAGCAGCTTCGACCCGGGCCCACCCTACGAGCAGTACTTC
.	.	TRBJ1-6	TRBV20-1	CSARAPQGLGSPLHF	TGCAGTGCTAGAGCCCCTCAGGGCCTAGGTTCACCCCTCCACTTT
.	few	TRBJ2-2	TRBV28	CASSRPPRELFF	TGTGCCAGCAGTCGGCCCCCCCGGGAGCTGTTTTTT
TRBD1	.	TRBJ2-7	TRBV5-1	CASSPHGTGVYEQYF	TGCGCCAGCAGCCCACACGGGACAGGGGTCTACGAGCAGTACTTC
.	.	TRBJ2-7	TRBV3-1	CASSGPTYEQYF	TGTGCCAGCAGCGGTCCAACATACGAGCAGTACTTC
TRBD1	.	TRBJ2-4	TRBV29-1	CSSGQGGIQYF	TGCAGCTCTGGACAGGGAGGCATTCAGTACTTC
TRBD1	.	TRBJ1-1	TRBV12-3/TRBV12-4	CASSFIVQGARTEAFF	TGTGCCAGCAGTTTCATCGTTCAGGGGGCGCGGACTGAAGCTTTCTTT
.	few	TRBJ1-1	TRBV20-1	CSARGGNRNTEAFF	TGCAGTGCTAGAGGAGGAAACAGGAACACTGAAGCTTTCTTT
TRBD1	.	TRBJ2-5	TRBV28	CATSVDRGGEETQYF	TGTGCCACCAGTGTGGACAGGGGGGGGGAAGAGACCCAGTACTTC
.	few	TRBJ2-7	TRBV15	CATSRDRGASYEQYF	TGTGCCACCAGCAGAGATCGCGGGGCGTCCTACGAGCAGTACTTC
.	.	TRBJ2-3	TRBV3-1	CASSQGATQYF	TGTGCCAGCAGCCAGGGCGCTACGCAGTATTTT
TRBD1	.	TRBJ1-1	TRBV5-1	CASSLVQGMTEAFF	TGCGCCAGCAGCTTAGTACAGGGGATGACTGAAGCTTTCTTT
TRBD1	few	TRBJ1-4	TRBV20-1	CSARAGTVYEKLFF	TGCAGTGCTAGAGCCGGGACAGTCTATGAAAAACTGTTTTTT
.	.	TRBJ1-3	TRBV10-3	CAISDSTGNTIYF	TGTGCCATCAGTGATTCCACTGGAAACACCATATATTTT
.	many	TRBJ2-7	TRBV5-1	CASKDGIYEQYF	TGCGCCAGCAAGGACGGGATATACGAGCAGTACTTC
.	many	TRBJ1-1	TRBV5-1	CASSPGETEAFF	TGCGCCAGCAGCCCAGGAGAAACTGAAGCTTTCTTT
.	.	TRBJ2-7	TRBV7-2	CASSFKGSRSYEQYF	TGTGCCAGCAGCTTCAAAGGGAGCCGCTCCTACGAGCAGTACTTC
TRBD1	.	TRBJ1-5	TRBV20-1	CSTGTGGNQPQHF	TGCAGCACCGGGACAGGGGGGAATCAGCCCCAGCATTTT
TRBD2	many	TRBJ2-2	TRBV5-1	CASSFSGRTNTGELFF	TGCGCCAGCAGCTTCAGCGGGAGGACGAACACCGGGGAGCTGTTTTTT
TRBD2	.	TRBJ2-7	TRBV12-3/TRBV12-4	CASSLGLAGPLDEQYF	TGTGCCAGCAGCCTCGGACTAGCGGGACCTCTAGACGAGCAGTACTTC
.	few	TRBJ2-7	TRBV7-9	CASSSDIVSSYEQYF	TGTGCCAGCAGCTCGGACATCGTGAGCTCCTACGAGCAGTACTTC
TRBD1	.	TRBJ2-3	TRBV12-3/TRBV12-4	CASGFRDRGPTDTQYF	TGTGCCAGCGGATTCCGGGACAGGGGGCCGACAGATACGCAGTATTTT
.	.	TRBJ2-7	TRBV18	CASSPDRSGGGSYEQYF	TGTGCCAGCTCACCAGACCGGTCGGGCGGTGGTTCCTACGAGCAGTACTTC
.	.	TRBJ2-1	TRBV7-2	CASSLRRLSGEQFF	TGTGCCAGCAGCTTAAGGAGACTGTCGGGTGAGCAGTTCTTC
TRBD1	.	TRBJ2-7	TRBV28	CASSSQGAAYEQYF	TGTGCCAGCAGTTCCCAGGGGGCAGCCTACGAGCAGTACTTC
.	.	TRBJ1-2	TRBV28	CASRVGGLRGGYTF	TGTGCCAGCAGAGTTGGGGGACTCCGCGGAGGCTACACCTTC
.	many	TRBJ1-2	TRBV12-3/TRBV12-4	CASSRAGDGYTF	TGTGCCAGCAGCAGGGCGGGGGATGGCTACACCTTC
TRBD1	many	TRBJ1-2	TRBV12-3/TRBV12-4	CASSRDRDYGYTF	TGTGCCAGCAGTCGGGACAGGGACTATGGCTACACCTTC